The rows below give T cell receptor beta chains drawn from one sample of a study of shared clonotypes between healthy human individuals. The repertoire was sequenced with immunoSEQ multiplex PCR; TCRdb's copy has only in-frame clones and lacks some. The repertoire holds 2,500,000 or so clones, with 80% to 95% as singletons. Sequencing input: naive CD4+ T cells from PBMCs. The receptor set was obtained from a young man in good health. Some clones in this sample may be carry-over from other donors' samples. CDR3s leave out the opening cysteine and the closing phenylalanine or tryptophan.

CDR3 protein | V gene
ASLTGSSYEQY | TRBV10-2
ASSESGFGEPQH | TRBV2
ASSLATAGLAGSGNEQF | TRBV5-1
ASSGHGGYLEQPQH | TRBV28
ASSLAPGRYEQY | TRBV11-3
ASSEIGLGTH | TRBV6-1
ASAGTGIAGYT | TRBV2
AWSVPGFDIQY | TRBV30
ASSLIDGLAETQY | TRBV5-4
ASGEPHSGNTIY | TRBV10-3
ASSERSGGGSNTEAF | TRBV9
ASSLEGGADTQY | TRBV5-1
ASSLGLGTGLGEQY | TRBV5-5
ASSPTASSGNTIY | TRBV5-1
ASSLWDRDHGYT | TRBV7-9
ASTPRDTNYGYT | TRBV6-1
ASSLQGPETQY | TRBV5-1
ASSVFETSGSYEQY | TRBV9
ASSIATENTEAF | TRBV11-1
ASSLTGHFGNEQY | TRBV28
ASSKNRGQEAF | TRBV7-2
ASSPHWQPNTEAF | TRBV28
ASSSSPSGGTEAF | TRBV7-3
ASSLDLDFPREQY | TRBV2
ASRPHRERQPQH | TRBV28
ASSSQGARTEAF | TRBV28
SVEERGRAF | TRBV29-1
ASSQAGTGVNEQF | TRBV19
ASSQGAYSGANVLT | TRBV5-1
ASSLIGEQY | TRBV2
ASSYRTTRGDTIY | TRBV28
ASSLSSGTYEQY | TRBV5-4
ASSPSLRSSGANVLT | TRBV11-2